The clone carrying this TCR beta chain was detected ten times or more. Its antigen is not identified. As to time point: newly diagnosed GD, antithyroid drugs for less than 3 months. Preparation of the TCR library used RNA extracted from PBMCs. After removal of 5 bases from V and 2 bases from J, the junction contained 9 bases not matched to a gene. The CDR3 is 16 amino acids. Germline V gives CDR1 SEHNR, CDR2 FQNEAQ (reference sequence). The data derive from a study of regulatory T cells in long-lasting Graves disease. Study information: The study enrolled newly diagnosed Graves' patients on antithyroid drugs under 3 months.

To make TCR beta libraries, researchers used iRepertoire HTBI primers and Arm-PCR of CDR3 regions. Each CDR3 protein gets one entry after TCRdb re-called the multiplex PCR reads with MiXCR. The sample holds 500,000 or so distinct CDR3 sequences, around 15% seen once. Whole-study results and caveats: Persistent disease favored TRBV28, TRBJ1-2 and TRBJ2-5.

These records were also assigned to another study, of T cells in Graves' hyperthyroidism and ophthalmopathy. From that study: Peripheral blood also featured most of the thyroid clonotypes expanded above 0.001.

V and J are TRBV7-9 and TRBJ2-3, with 8 bases identical to TRBD1. The TCR originated in a woman aged 45 to 65 with Graves disease. The sequencing here drew on peripheral blood mononuclear cells (PBMCs), taken at new diagnosis, from a patient treated with antithyroid drugs. This CDR3 is CASSLGTGDPTDTQYF. CDR3 DNA sequence: TGTGCCAGCAGCCTAGGGACAGGTGACCCCACAGATACGCAGTATTTT.